Presented here are 25 T cell receptor beta chains from one specimen sequenced in a study of cytomegalovirus exposure and HLA in healthy donors. The PCR made use of 60 Vbeta and 13 Jbeta primers. The data were produced by immunoSEQ multiplex PCR, yet TCRdb's version contains in-frame clones alone and is incomplete. Here the sample spans 150,000 to 200,000 clones, about four fifths being singletons. What was sequenced was PBMCs. The receptor source for this set is a girl aged 10 to 17 in good health and CMV-seropositive.

The chain recombines TRBV12-5 with TRBJ1-5; 8 nucleotides align to TRBD1. The germline V gene encodes CDR1 LGHNT and CDR2 FRNRAP. CDR3 length: 17 residues. The ends lost 0 bases at V and 4 bases at J; junction bases unmatched: 8. The CDR3 nucleotides are TGTGCTAGTGGTTTGGTACTAACAGGGGGTTCTAATCAGCCCCAGCATTTT. This sequence encodes CASGLVLTGGSNQPQHF.

This rearrangement joins TRBV6-1 to TRBJ1-1; unclear D gene. CDR1 MNHNS and CDR2 SASEGT come from the germline V gene. Trimming took 6 bases from V and 7 from J, leaving 12 bases between them. The CDR3 totals 12 residues. CDR3 in amino acids: CASSYGLREAFF. CDR3 in DNA: TGTGCCAGCAGCTATGGTCTCCGTGAAGCTTTCTTT.

The chain links TRBV2 to TRBJ2-1; no clear D gene. V was cut by 3 bases and J by 4 bases, with 4 bases left in between. Germline V gene lookup returns CDR1 SNHLY and CDR2 FYNNEI. This CDR3 comprises 12 residues. As DNA, the CDR3 is TGTGCCAGCAGTGACCGGTACAATGAGCAGTTCTTC. Protein product: CASSDRYNEQFF.

The V gene is TRBV30, the J gene TRBJ2-7; no clear D. This CDR3 has 12 amino acids. Germline V gene sequence: CDR1 GTSNPN, CDR2 SVGIG (reference sequence). The ends were cut back, 3 bases at V and 4 bases at J, with 10 bases in the middle. The CDR3, as DNA: TGTGCCTGGAGATATACGAGTTACGAGCAGTACTTC. This gives the protein CAWRYTSYEQYF.

J is TRBJ1-1 and V is TRBV6-6; no clear D. Trimming left V 2 bases short and J 0 bases short, with 7 bases between. There are 14 residues in the CDR3. Germline lookup yields CDR1 MNHNY and CDR2 SVGAGI (reference sequence). The CDR3 is CASSYGGLNTEAFF. CDR3 nucleotides: TGTGCCAGCAGTTACGGAGGTCTGAACACTGAAGCTTTCTTT.

A note on this clone: Other DNA sequences from this sample encode an identical CDR3 as well. The gene calls are TRBV11-2 and TRBJ2-1; 9 bases match TRBD2. CDR1 and CDR2 (germline): SGHAT, FQNNGV. The CDR3 sequence is 15 residues long. V shed 1 base and J 4 bases; nucleotides not matched to a gene: 2. CDR3 sequence reads: CASSLGGGGYNEQFF. In nucleotides, the CDR3 is TGTGCCAGCAGCTTAGGCGGGGGGGGTTACAATGAGCAGTTCTTC.

For this clone: Other DNA sequences of this sample code for an identical CDR3. The chain couples TRBV7-3 to TRBJ1-6; no definite D call. Trimming stripped 3 bases from V and 9 bases from J, with 15 bases between. The CDR3 loop spans 15 amino acids. CDR1 and CDR2 from the germline V gene are SGHTA and FQGTGA. The CDR3 sequence is CASSLGSGYGSPLHF. The CDR3 DNA follows: TGTGCCAGCAGCTTGGGTTCCGGGTATGGTTCACCCCTCCACTTT.

V and J are TRBV19 and TRBJ1-5; D is uncertain. CDR3 length: 16 amino acids. The germline CDR1 and CDR2 sequences are LNHDA and SQIVND (reference sequence). The germline V and J ends were trimmed by 3 bases and 1 base, with 13 bases remaining between them. The CDR3 nucleotides are TGTGCCAGTAGTATGGGTCTTGGGCAGAGCAATCAGCCCCAGCATTTT. Amino acid sequence: CASSMGLGQSNQPQHF. The whole variable domain, filled in from reference TRBV19 and TRBJ1-5, reads DGGITQSPKYLFRKEGQNVTLSCEQNLNHDAMYWYRQDPGQGLRLIYYSQIVNDFQKGDIAEGYSVSREKKESFPLTVTSAQKNPTAFYLCASSMGLGQSNQPQHFGDGTRLSIL.

The V gene is TRBV13, the J gene TRBJ1-2; D remains ambiguous. The V gene's germline CDR1 is PRHDT and CDR2 FYEKMQ (reference sequence). Trimming left V 8 bases short and J 6 bases short, with 19 bases between. CDR3 length: 14 amino acids. This CDR3 is CASGPWEEFHGYTF. The CDR3 DNA reads as TGTGCCAGCGGCCCGTGGGAGGAATTCCATGGCTACACCTTC.

The chain recombines TRBV18 with TRBJ1-2, with no clear D. From germline, CDR1 is KGHSH and CDR2 LQKENI. The V gene lost 2 bases and the J gene lost 4 bases, with 17 bases spanning the gap. The CDR3 sequence is 16 residues long. The CDR3 nucleotides are TGTGCCAGCTCACCATCCCCAAGCGGGGTCGGCTATGGCTACACCTTC. This encodes CASSPSPSGVGYGYTF.

The rearrangement joins TRBV10-1 to TRBJ1-1; 8 nucleotides match TRBD1. This CDR3 is 17 amino acids long. V shed 1 base and J 6 bases; nucleotides not matched to a gene: 13. Germline V gene sequence: CDR1 WNHNN, CDR2 SYGVQD (reference sequence). For the CDR3, the DNA is TGCGCCAGCAGTGAGTTTGGCAGGGGGCAGTATCGCGCTGAAGCTTTCTTT. It translates to CASSEFGRGQYRAEAFF.

The rearrangement uses TRBV18 and TRBJ1-1; 8 bases align to TRBD1. In germline, CDR1 is KGHSH, CDR2 LQKENI. The ends lost 6 bases at V and 1 base at J; junction bases unmatched: 7. This CDR3 region has 15 residues. CDR3: CASSRWDRPNTEAFF. The CDR3 nucleotides read TGTGCCAGCTCGCGCTGGGACAGGCCGAACACTGAAGCTTTCTTT.

The chain employs TRBV5-6 and TRBJ2-5, with D perhaps matching TRBD1 (6 bases). V dropped 4 bases and J dropped 8 bases, with 15 bases sitting between them. Germline values: CDR1 SGHDT, CDR2 YYEEEE. This CDR3 is built from 13 residues. The CDR3 spells CASSPTGSSTQYF. CDR3 nucleotides: TGTGCCAGCAGCCCTACAGGGTCAAGCACCCAGTACTTC.

In the case of this clone: Other DNA sequences in the same sample also yield this CDR3. The chain joins TRBV20-1 to TRBJ1-1, with D possibly being TRBD1 (5 bases). The ends were cut back, 5 bases at V and 11 bases at J, with 15 bases in the middle. Germline-derived CDR1 and CDR2 are DFQATT and SNEGSKA (reference sequence). CDR3 length: 11 amino acids. The DNA of the CDR3 is TGCAGTGCTGGGTACCGGGGGGAGGCTTTCTTT. Its translation is CSAGYRGEAFF.

The gene calls are TRBV11-2 and TRBJ2-7, with TRBD2 as a possible D gene (6 bases). V lost 1 base and J lost 3, with 10 bases in between. The germline CDR1 and CDR2 sequences are SGHAT and FQNNGV. The CDR3 length is 14 residues. CDR3 loop: CASSLGTIHYEQYF. In DNA form, the CDR3 reads TGTGCCAGCAGCTTAGGGACTATTCACTACGAGCAGTACTTC. The whole variable domain, remainder taken from reference TRBV11-2 and TRBJ2-7, is EAGVAQSPRYKIIEKRQSVAFWCNPISGHATLYWYQQILGQGPKLLIQFQNNGVVDDSQLPKDRFSAERLKGVDSTLKIQPAKLEDSAVYLCASSLGTIHYEQYFGPGTRLTVT.

The rearrangement links TRBV4-1 to TRBJ1-6; 12 bases are shared with TRBD1. This CDR3 spans 15 amino acids. CDR1 MGHRA and CDR2 YSYEKL come from the germline V gene. V lost 4 bases to trimming and J lost 10 bases; unmatched junction nucleotides: 5. CDR3 region: CASSRGQGAPSPLHF. The CDR3 DNA reads as TGCGCCAGCAGCCGGGGACAGGGGGCTCCATCACCCCTCCACTTT.

The genes are TRBV4-1 and TRBJ1-5; D remains unclear. Deletions cut 1 base from V and 4 bases from J, with 14 bases between. Germline V lookup: CDR1 MGHRA, CDR2 YSYEKL. The CDR3 consists of 16 residues. CDR3 in DNA: TGCGCCAGCAGCCAAGTCAATGACCCCAGGAATCAGCCCCAGCATTTT. Protein: CASSQVNDPRNQPQHF.

CDR3 DNA: TGTGCCTGGAGCCTAGCGGGGGGGTACAATGAGCAGTTCTTC. It encodes CAWSLAGGYNEQFF. V gene TRBV30 combines with J gene TRBJ2-1, with 12 bases that match TRBD2. After removal of 3 bases from V and 4 bases from J, the junction contained 1 base not matched to a gene. The CDR3 has 14 amino acids. Germline lookup yields CDR1 GTSNPN and CDR2 SVGIG (reference sequence).

The chain couples TRBV14 to TRBJ2-7; D is undetermined. Per germline, CDR1 SGHDN and CDR2 FVKESK. V was trimmed by 0 bases and J by 0 bases, leaving 15 bases between them. This CDR3 is built from 17 residues. CDR3 sequence: CASSQDRPGTSSYEQYF. The CDR3 nucleotides are TGTGCCAGCAGCCAAGATCGTCCAGGAACAAGCTCCTACGAGCAGTACTTC. Full variable domain (outside the CDR3, taken from reference TRBV14 and TRBJ2-7): EAGVTQFPSHSVIEKGQTVTLRCDPISGHDNLYWYRRVMGKEIKFLLHFVKESKQDESGMPNNRFLAERTGGTYSTLKVQPAELEDSGVYFCASSQDRPGTSSYEQYFGPGTRLTVT.

V is TRBV7-9 and J is TRBJ1-1, with D perhaps matching TRBD1 (6 bases). V lost 1 base and J lost 3, with 15 bases in between. Looked up from germline, CDR1 is SEHNR and CDR2 is FQNEAQ (reference sequence). The CDR3 sequence is 16 residues long. The CDR3 protein is CASSLGDTLGYTEAFF. The CDR3 DNA is TGTGCCAGCAGCTTAGGGGACACCCTGGGATACACTGAAGCTTTCTTT. The variable domain in full, completed from reference TRBV7-9 and TRBJ1-1, reads DTGVSQNPRHKITKRGQNVTFRCDPISEHNRLYWYRQTLGQGPEFLTYFQNEAQLEKSRLLSDRFSAERPKGSFSTLEIQRTEQGDSAMYLCASSLGDTLGYTEAFFGQGTRLTVV.

This chain uses TRBV10-1 with TRBJ2-1; maybe TRBD1 (6 bases). The CDR3 runs to 12 residues. V gave up 5 bases and J gave up 9 bases, with 11 bases separating them. Germline CDR1 reads WNHNN; CDR2 reads SYGVQD (reference sequence). The DNA for the CDR3 is TGCGCCAGCAGTACAGGGCAAGGTGAGCAGTTCTTC. This encodes CASSTGQGEQFF.

This chain's CDR3 is CALGQGEDEQYF. CDR3 coding DNA: TGTGCCTTGGGACAGGGCGAAGACGAGCAGTACTTC. V and J are TRBV10-3 and TRBJ2-7; 9 nucleotides align to TRBD1. Germline V gene lookup returns CDR1 ENHRY and CDR2 SYGVKD. The V segment lost 11 bases and the J segment 5 bases; nucleotides outside the gene matches: 7. The length of the CDR3 is 12 residues.

The rearrangement links TRBV5-1 to TRBJ1-6, with TRBD1 identical over 10 bases. The V gene's germline CDR1 is SGHRS and CDR2 YFSETQ. With 4 bases clipped from V and 9 bases from J, the junction kept 7 bases outside the gene matches. This CDR3 comprises 15 residues. DNA of the CDR3: TGCGCCAGCAGCCCCTGGACAGGGGGTGTTTCACCCCTCCACTTT. It yields the protein CASSPWTGGVSPLHF. The whole variable domain, remainder taken from reference TRBV5-1 and TRBJ1-6, is KAGVTQTPRYLIKTRGQQVTLSCSPISGHRSVSWYQQTPGQGLQFLFEYFSETQRNKGNFPGRFSGRQFSNSRSEMNVSTLELGDSALYLCASSPWTGGVSPLHFGNGTRLTVT.

The chain carries TRBV27 and TRBJ1-6; 11 bases agree with TRBD1. The V segment lost 4 bases and the J segment 7 bases; nucleotides outside the gene matches: 6. Germline assignment: CDR1 MNHEY and CDR2 SMNVEV (reference sequence). The CDR3 length is 16 residues. The CDR3, as DNA: TGTGCCAGCAGTTCCTGGGACAGGGGGTTGAATTCACCCCTCCACTTT. Encoded protein: CASSSWDRGLNSPLHF.

The chain uses TRBV12-2 and TRBJ1-2. TRBV12-2 is a pseudogene. The CDR3 is made up of 16 amino acids. The CDR3 DNA sequence: TGTGCAAGTCGCACCGCCCCGGGATCTCTTAACTATGGCTACACCTTC. Protein product: CASRTAPGSLNYGYTF.